This T cell receptor (beta chain) was profiled in a study of T cells in Graves' hyperthyroidism and ophthalmopathy. V lost 3 bases and J lost 5, with 10 bases in between. CDR3 size: 14 residues. Germline V CDR1 and CDR2: LNHDA, SQIVND (reference sequence). This clonotype was counted a few times. Its antigen remains unknown. Template material for amplifying TCR beta CDR3 regions consisted of RNA transcripts. First-round RT-PCR with HTBI primers amplified the TCR CDR3 region. Using its own MiXCR run on the multiplex PCR reads, TCRdb lists one record per CDR3 protein. The data show around 600,000 distinct CDR3 sequences, about 15% seen once. Study conclusions and caveats: Among thyroid clonotypes expanded above 0.001, most also appeared in blood.

The clonotype was recovered from a woman younger than 45 with Graves' hyperthyroidism. Sequencing was performed on blood. The chain has TRBV19 and TRBJ1-4; no clear D. Here the CDR3 reads CASSIGSTNEKLFF. For the CDR3, the DNA is TGTGCCAGTAGTATCGGCAGTACGAATGAAAAACTGTTTTTT.